These 3 T cell receptor beta chains share one sample of origin, sequenced in a study of blood T cells in healthy people across ages. With a J-beta primer mix and a sample-barcoded 5' primer, a second PCR ran about 7 to 12 cycles. TCRdb passed the 5' RACE reads through MiXCR, listing each CDR3 protein once. Of hundreds of thousands of distinct CDR3 sequences listed, 55% to 70% are singletons. Sequencing was carried out using blood. The origin of the receptors is a man aged 25-40 years in good health.

This clonotype was counted a few times. In nucleotides, the CDR3 is TGTGCCAGCTCACCGGGGATGGAGCAGTACTTC. Amino acids: CASSPGMEQYF. The rearrangement joins TRBV18 to TRBJ2-7; unclear D gene. Per germline, CDR1 KGHSH and CDR2 LQKENI. The V end was cut by 3 bases, the J end by 7 bases, with 7 bases between. The CDR3 length is 11 residues. The variable domain in full, completed from reference TRBV18 and TRBJ2-7, reads NAGVMQNPRHLVRRRGQEARLRCSPMKGHSHVYWYRQLPEEGLKFMVYLQKENIIDESGMPKERFSAEFPKEGPSILRIQQVVRGDSAAYFCASSPGMEQYFGPGTRLTVT.

The chain couples TRBV7-2 to TRBJ2-7; D is ambiguous. This CDR3 comprises 14 residues. CDR1 SGHTA and CDR2 FQGNSA come from the germline V gene. Trimming stripped 1 base from V and 2 bases from J, with 9 bases between. The chain's CDR3 is CASSLDYTAYEQYF. The CDR3 region has the DNA TGTGCCAGCAGCTTAGATTACACCGCCTACGAGCAGTACTTC.

Note on this clonotype: The junction and the germline gene differ at one end; a read error may be behind it. V usage is TRBV9 and J usage is TRBJ2-3; maybe TRBD2 (6 bases). Germline V CDR1 and CDR2: SGDLS, YYNGEE. This CDR3 is built from 16 residues. CDR3 coding DNA: TGTGCCAGCAGCGTCGGCCTCGGACTACGCACAGGTACGCAGTATTTT. It translates to CASSVGLGLRTGTQYF.